Following are 22 T cell receptor beta chains from one sample sequenced in a study of blood T cell repertoires in COVID-19. Using immunoSEQ multiplex PCR, the repertoire was profiled, and TCRdb retains in-frame clones only, with some absent. The repertoire consists of some 250,000 clones, with about nine tenths occurring once and the leading ten covering less than 20%. Sequencing was done on a sample of PBMCs or T cells enriched from blood (not recorded which). The receptors stem from a man aged 18-30 years who had recovered from COVID-19.

The rearrangement joins TRBV28 to TRBJ1-5; no reliable D call. Germline V gene sequence: CDR1 MDHEN, CDR2 SYDVKM. V lost 2 bases and J lost 4, with 15 bases in between. This CDR3 has 16 amino acids. The CDR3 region has the DNA TGTGCCAGCAGTTTAAGAGGCCGGGTTGGAAATCAGCCCCAGCATTTT. It translates to CASSLRGRVGNQPQHF.

The V call is TRBV28, the J call TRBJ1-1; D remains ambiguous. CDR3 length: 13 amino acids. The V end was cut by 2 bases, the J end by 6 bases, with 10 bases between. Germline V gene sequence: CDR1 MDHEN, CDR2 SYDVKM. CDR3 amino acids: CASSLASRSEAFF. In DNA form, the CDR3 reads TGTGCCAGCAGTTTAGCGAGCCGATCTGAAGCTTTCTTT.

The chain combines TRBV5-1 with TRBJ1-2, with 9 positions matching TRBD1. The germline CDR1 and CDR2 sequences are SGHRS and YFSETQ. The CDR3 consists of 15 residues. The V and J ends lost 5 bases and 8 bases, in that order; junction bases with no gene match: 13. The CDR3 DNA follows: TGCGCCAGCAGAGACTGGACAGGGGCCAGGGAGGGCTACACCTTC. Protein: CASRDWTGAREGYTF.

The V gene is TRBV28, the J gene TRBJ1-1; TRBD1 agrees at 7 bases. Trimming at V came to 8 bases and at J to 5 bases, leaving 20 bases not matched to a gene. The CDR3 has 17 residues. Germline CDR1 and CDR2: MDHEN and SYDVKM. The CDR3 bases are TGTGCCAGCTACCCTTACATCCTTGCAGGGGGGCCGACTGAAGCTTTCTTT. It codes for CASYPYILAGGPTEAFF.

This clone was detected only a few times. This rearrangement joins TRBV25-1 to TRBJ2-1, with 8 bases identical to TRBD2. CDR1 and CDR2 from the germline V gene are MGHDK and SYGVNS. CDR3 size: 12 residues. Trimming removed 8 bases from V and 9 bases from J; junction bases left unmatched: 6. The chain's CDR3 is CASRYLAGEQFF. In DNA form, the CDR3 reads TGTGCCAGCCGGTATCTAGCGGGTGAGCAGTTCTTC.

Notes on this clone: Within the sample, other DNA sequences also encode this same CDR3. The J gene is TRBJ2-3, the V gene TRBV20-1, with D uncertain. Germline V gene lookup returns CDR1 DFQATT and CDR2 SNEGSKA (reference sequence). V lost 3 bases, J lost 5 bases, and 3 bases lay in between. The CDR3 loop spans 10 amino acids. The CDR3 reads CSASGDTQYF. Here the CDR3 DNA reads TGCAGTGCTAGCGGAGATACGCAGTATTTT.

The chain carries TRBV5-1 and TRBJ2-7, with 8 bases matching TRBD2. Per the germline V gene, CDR1 is SGHRS and CDR2 is YFSETQ. With 4 bases clipped from V and 1 base from J, the junction kept 7 bases outside the gene matches. The CDR3 is 15 amino acids. CDR3 protein: CASSQKAGASYEQYF. The CDR3 nucleotides are TGCGCCAGCAGCCAGAAAGCGGGGGCTTCCTACGAGCAGTACTTC.

This chain joins TRBV2 and TRBJ1-1, with D perhaps TRBD1 (5 bases). The CDR3 is 15 amino acids. Germline V gene lookup returns CDR1 SNHLY and CDR2 FYNNEI. V lost 3 bases and J lost 0, with 11 bases in between. In DNA, the CDR3 is TGTGCCAGCAGTGATCAACGGGGGTTGAACACTGAAGCTTTCTTT. It encodes CASSDQRGLNTEAFF.

The chain has TRBV3-1 (or the pseudogene TRBV3-2) and TRBJ1-1; 8 bases match TRBD1. Germline V lookup: CDR1 LGHDT, CDR2 YNNKEL (reference sequence). Trimming at V came to 4 bases and at J to 4 bases, leaving 11 bases not matched to a gene. CDR3 length: 16 residues. This chain's CDR3 is CASSPRAGGAFTEAFF. The CDR3 nucleotides read TGTGCCAGCAGCCCCCGGGCAGGGGGCGCGTTCACTGAAGCTTTCTTT.

The chain links TRBV6-6 to TRBJ1-2, with D tentatively TRBD1 (5 bases). CDR3 length: 16 amino acids. V was pared by 2 bases and J by 7 bases, with 20 bases between. Germline loops: CDR1 MNHNY, CDR2 SVGAGI (reference sequence). CDR3 protein: CASSYTPLSGRGGYTF. CDR3 nucleotide sequence: TGTGCCAGCAGTTACACACCACTCTCAGGGAGGGGTGGCTACACCTTC.

This sequence joins TRBV28 and TRBJ1-2, with 11 bases fitting TRBD1. CDR1 MDHEN and CDR2 SYDVKM come from the germline V gene. V gave up 3 bases and J gave up 6 bases; unmatched junction bases: 3. The length of the CDR3 is 14 residues. The CDR3 region has the DNA TGTGCCAGCAGTTTCGGACAGGGGGCTGATGGCTACACCTTC. Amino acid sequence: CASSFGQGADGYTF.

The CDR3 protein is CASRRGGFEETQYF. Here the CDR3 DNA reads TGTGCCAGCAGGCGGGGCGGTTTTGAGGAGACCCAGTACTTC. The chain carries TRBV5-4 and TRBJ2-5; tentatively, D is TRBD2 (6 bases). Trimming pared 5 bases from V and 5 bases from J, leaving 16 bases between. Per the germline V gene, CDR1 is SGHNT and CDR2 is YYREEE (reference sequence). The CDR3 extends over 14 amino acids.

V usage is TRBV19 and J usage is TRBJ1-5, with D unresolved. CDR3 length: 15 amino acids. CDR1 and CDR2 from the germline V gene are LNHDA and SQIVND (reference sequence). Trimming took off 5 bases at V and 0 bases at J, with 11 bases between the two ends. CDR3 sequence reads: CASSGLEFSNQPQHF. The CDR3, as DNA: TGTGCCAGTAGTGGACTCGAATTTAGCAATCAGCCCCAGCATTTT.

The chain recombines TRBV30 with TRBJ2-5; 9 nucleotides agree with TRBD2. This CDR3 is built from 13 residues. CDR1 and CDR2 from the germline V gene are GTSNPN and SVGIG (reference sequence). Trimming at V came to 8 bases and at J to 5 bases, leaving 9 bases not matched to a gene. In nucleotides, the CDR3 is TGTGCCAGAAAGGGACTAGCTCGTGAGACCCAGTACTTC. Translation: CARKGLARETQYF.

The CDR3 DNA sequence: TGTGCCAGCAGTTTATGGTATGGACTAGCGGGAGGAGAAGATACGCAGTATTTT. Translating gives CASSLWYGLAGGEDTQYF. The V gene is TRBV28, the J gene TRBJ2-3, with 14 bases matching TRBD2. Germline CDR1 is MDHEN and CDR2 is SYDVKM. Trimming took 0 bases from V and 5 from J; bases not matched to a gene: 7. The CDR3 runs 18 residues.

The chain combines TRBV6-4 with TRBJ2-1; TRBD2 might be the D (5 bases). Germline CDR1 and CDR2: MRHNA and SNTAGT. With 4 bases removed from V and 0 bases from J, the gap between germline ends came to 7 bases. This CDR3 has 14 amino acids. CDR3 region: CASSGESSYNEQFF. Here the CDR3 DNA reads TGTGCCAGCAGTGGGGAGAGCTCCTACAATGAGCAGTTCTTC.

The chain is built from TRBV4-1 and TRBJ2-1; 9 bases fit TRBD2. The J segment lost 10 bases and the V segment lost 2 bases, leaving 9 bases of the junction unmatched. Germline V gene sequence: CDR1 MGHRA, CDR2 YSYEKL. This CDR3 comprises 15 residues. The CDR3 nucleotides read TGCGCCAGCAGCCAACATAGCGGGAGAGGACAGGAGCAGTTCTTC. It yields the protein CASSQHSGRGQEQFF.

The genes are TRBV5-1 and TRBJ1-6; possible D gene TRBD1, 6 bases. Germline V gene data show CDR1 as SGHRS and CDR2 as YFSETQ. The germline V and J ends were trimmed by 4 bases and 7 bases, with 15 bases remaining between them. This CDR3 is 15 amino acids long. The CDR3 DNA sequence: TGCGCCAGCAGCGGCCGACAGGACCAAAATTCACCCCTCCACTTT. The encoded protein is CASSGRQDQNSPLHF.

The J gene is TRBJ2-6, the V gene TRBV12-5, with D maybe TRBD1 (6 bases). This CDR3 has 15 residues. Germline V gene sequence: CDR1 LGHNT, CDR2 FRNRAP. The V end lost 3 bases, the J end lost 2 bases, and 8 bases lay between the germline ends. CDR3 sequence: CASGFGGPGANVLTF. The CDR3 DNA reads TGTGCTAGTGGTTTTGGGGGCCCTGGGGCCAACGTCCTGACTTTC.

The J gene is TRBJ2-7, the V gene TRBV6-5, with TRBD2 identical over 9 bases. Looked up from germline, CDR1 is MNHEY and CDR2 is SVGAGI. V shed 6 bases and J 4 bases; nucleotides not matched to a gene: 10. The CDR3 contains 15 residues. CDR3 in DNA: TGTGCCAGCAGCCGAGGGGGACTAGCTAGGTACGAGCAGTACTTC. Translating gives CASSRGGLARYEQYF.

This clone was observed a handful of times. The chain couples TRBV5-1 to TRBJ2-6, with D unresolved. CDR1 SGHRS and CDR2 YFSETQ come from the germline V gene. This CDR3 contains 16 residues. Trimming removed 2 bases at V and 2 bases at J, with 11 bases between. The CDR3 is CASSLNRDTGANVLTF. DNA of the CDR3: TGCGCCAGCAGCTTAAACAGAGATACTGGGGCCAACGTCCTGACTTTC. The full variable domain, completed using reference TRBV5-1 and TRBJ2-6, is KAGVTQTPRYLIKTRGQQVTLSCSPISGHRSVSWYQQTPGQGLQFLFEYFSETQRNKGNFPGRFSGRQFSNSRSEMNVSTLELGDSALYLCASSLNRDTGANVLTFGAGSRLTVL.

This clone was seen a handful of times. This sequence joins TRBV18 and TRBJ2-7, with TRBD2 as a possible D gene (6 bases). CDR3 length equals 14 residues. Trimming pared 3 bases from V and 7 bases from J, leaving 16 bases between. Germline lookup yields CDR1 KGHSH and CDR2 LQKENI. The CDR3 region is CASSPGTVGREQYF. The DNA for the CDR3 is TGTGCCAGCTCACCCGGGACTGTCGGCCGAGAGCAGTACTTC.